At least ten counts were recorded for the clone carrying this T cell receptor (beta chain). Its antigen is still unknown. The data stem from a study of T-cell reconstitution after alpha-beta-depleted transplantation in children. Study-wide results and caveats: Diversity of TCRbeta at day 60 was high in some patients, arising from surviving recipient T cells and thymic progenitors.

Between the trimmed V and J ends, which lost 0 bases and 7 bases, there was a span of 12 bases. From germline, CDR1 is DFQATT and CDR2 SNEGSKA (reference sequence). CDR3 length equals 13 residues. TCRbeta library construction was performed incorporating unique molecular identifiers. TCRdb re-called the PCR reads through MiXCR, storing one row per CDR3 protein. The profile shows 200,000 to 250,000 distinct CDR3 sequences, approximately 8.9% of them singletons. The material sequenced was PBMCs, mostly from graft donor cells, taken 180 days after TCRalphabeta/CD19-depleted stem cell transplant. The origin of this receptor is a male patient aged 10 to 17 who had a stem cell transplant for acute lymphoblastic leukemia, so the T cells may come from the graft donor. V and J are TRBV20-1 and TRBJ1-2; D is undetermined. This CDR3 is CSARDGRVGGYTF. Written as DNA, the CDR3 is TGCAGTGCTAGAGATGGACGGGTCGGTGGCTACACCTTC.